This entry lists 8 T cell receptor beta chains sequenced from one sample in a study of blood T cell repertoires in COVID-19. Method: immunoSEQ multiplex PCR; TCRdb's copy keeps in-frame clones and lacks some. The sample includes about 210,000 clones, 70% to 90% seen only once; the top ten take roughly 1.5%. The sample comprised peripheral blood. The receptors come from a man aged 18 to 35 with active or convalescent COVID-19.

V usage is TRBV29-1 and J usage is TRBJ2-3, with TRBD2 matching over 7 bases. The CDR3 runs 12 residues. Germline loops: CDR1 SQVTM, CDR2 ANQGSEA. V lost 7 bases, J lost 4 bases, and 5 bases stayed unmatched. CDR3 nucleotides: TGCAGCGCATCTAGCGGTTCAGATACGCAGTATTTT. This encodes CSASSGSDTQYF.

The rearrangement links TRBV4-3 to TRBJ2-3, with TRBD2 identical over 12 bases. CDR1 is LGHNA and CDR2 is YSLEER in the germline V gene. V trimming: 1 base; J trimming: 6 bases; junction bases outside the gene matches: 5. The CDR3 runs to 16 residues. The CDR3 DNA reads TGCGCCAGCAGCCAAGGGACTAGCGGGGTCCGGGATACGCAGTATTTT. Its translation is CASSQGTSGVRDTQYF.

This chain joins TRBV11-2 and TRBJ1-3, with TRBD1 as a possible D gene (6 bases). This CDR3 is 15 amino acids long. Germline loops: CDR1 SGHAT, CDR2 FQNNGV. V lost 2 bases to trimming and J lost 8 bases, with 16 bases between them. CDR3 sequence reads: CASSLRADSYHTIYF. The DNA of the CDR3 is TGTGCCAGCAGCTTAAGGGCGGACAGTTATCACACCATATATTTT.

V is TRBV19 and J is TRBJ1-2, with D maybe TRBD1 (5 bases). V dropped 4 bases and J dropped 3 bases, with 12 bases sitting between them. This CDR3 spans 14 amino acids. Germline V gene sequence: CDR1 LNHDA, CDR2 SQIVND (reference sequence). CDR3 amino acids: CASSTPARDYGYTF. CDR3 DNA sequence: TGTGCCAGTAGTACCCCCGCCAGGGACTATGGCTACACCTTC.

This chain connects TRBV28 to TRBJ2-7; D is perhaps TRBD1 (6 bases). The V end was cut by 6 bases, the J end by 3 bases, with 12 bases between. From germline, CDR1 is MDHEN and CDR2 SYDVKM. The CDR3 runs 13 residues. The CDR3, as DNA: TGTGCCAGCAGGGGCCAGGGGCTCTACGAGCAGTACTTC. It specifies CASRGQGLYEQYF.

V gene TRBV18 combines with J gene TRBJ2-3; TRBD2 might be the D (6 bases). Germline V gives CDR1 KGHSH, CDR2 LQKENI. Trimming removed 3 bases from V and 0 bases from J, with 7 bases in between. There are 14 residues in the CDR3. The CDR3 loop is CASSPGTSTDTQYF. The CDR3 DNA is TGTGCCAGCTCACCCGGGACTAGCACAGATACGCAGTATTTT.

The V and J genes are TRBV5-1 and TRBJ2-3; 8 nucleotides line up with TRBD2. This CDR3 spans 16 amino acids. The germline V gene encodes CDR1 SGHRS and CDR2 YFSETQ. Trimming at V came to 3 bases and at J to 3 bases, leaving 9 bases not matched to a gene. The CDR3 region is CASSWSRSGSTDTQYF. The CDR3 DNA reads TGCGCCAGCAGCTGGTCCAGAAGCGGGAGTACAGATACGCAGTATTTT.

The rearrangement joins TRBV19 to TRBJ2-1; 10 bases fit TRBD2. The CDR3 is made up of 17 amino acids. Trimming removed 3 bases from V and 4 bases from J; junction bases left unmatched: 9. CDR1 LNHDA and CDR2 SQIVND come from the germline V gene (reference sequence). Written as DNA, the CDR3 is TGTGCCAGTAGTATCGCGAGAACTAGCGGGGTGTACAATGAGCAGTTCTTC. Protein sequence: CASSIARTSGVYNEQFF. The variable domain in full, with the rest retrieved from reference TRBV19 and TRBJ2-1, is DGGITQSPKYLFRKEGQNVTLSCEQNLNHDAMYWYRQDPGQGLRLIYYSQIVNDFQKGDIAEGYSVSREKKESFPLTVTSAQKNPTAFYLCASSIARTSGVYNEQFFGPGTRLTVL.